The 2 T cell receptor beta chains listed next were all sequenced from one sample in a study of metastatic and nonmetastatic thyroid tumors. TCRdb redid the clone calls on the PCR reads using MiXCR. The sample contains 20,000 to 25,000 clones, more than 20% of which appear only once. Among the patients, none had received any treatment before thyroid surgery. The sequencing input was adjacent normal tissue. The receptors originated from a female donor with papillary thyroid cancer or a benign thyroid nodule (not recorded which). Some clones in this sample may be carry-over from other donors' samples.

This clone was seen many times. The J gene is TRBJ2-3, the V gene TRBV12-5; 9 nucleotides line up with TRBD2. J lost 3 bases, V lost 0 bases, and 1 base had no gene match. Per germline, CDR1 LGHNT and CDR2 FRNRAP. CDR3 length: 15 residues. The CDR3 protein is CASGLVSGRTDTQYF. The DNA for the CDR3 is TGTGCTAGTGGTTTGGTTAGCGGGAGAACAGATACGCAGTATTTT.

This clone was seen ten or more times. V and J are TRBV5-5 and TRBJ2-7; no reliable D call. Germline CDR1 SGHKS, CDR2 YYEKEE (reference sequence). The CDR3 sequence is 14 residues long. Trimming stripped 0 bases from V and 2 bases from J, with 9 bases between. CDR3 in amino acids: CASSLGHLTYEQYF. CDR3 DNA: TGTGCCAGCAGCTTGGGACACTTAACCTACGAGCAGTACTTC.